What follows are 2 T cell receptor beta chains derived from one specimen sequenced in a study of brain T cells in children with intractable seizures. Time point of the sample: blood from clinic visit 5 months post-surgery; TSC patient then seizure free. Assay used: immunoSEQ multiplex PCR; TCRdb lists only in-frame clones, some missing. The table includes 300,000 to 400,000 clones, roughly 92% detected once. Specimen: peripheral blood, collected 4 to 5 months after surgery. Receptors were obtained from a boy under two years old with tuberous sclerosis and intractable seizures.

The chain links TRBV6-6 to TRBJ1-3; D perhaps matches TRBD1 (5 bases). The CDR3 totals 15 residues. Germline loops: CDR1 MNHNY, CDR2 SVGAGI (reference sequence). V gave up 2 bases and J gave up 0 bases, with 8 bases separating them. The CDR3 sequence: CASSYRGFSGNTIYF. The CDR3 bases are TGTGCCAGCAGTTACCGGGGGTTCTCTGGAAACACCATATATTTT.

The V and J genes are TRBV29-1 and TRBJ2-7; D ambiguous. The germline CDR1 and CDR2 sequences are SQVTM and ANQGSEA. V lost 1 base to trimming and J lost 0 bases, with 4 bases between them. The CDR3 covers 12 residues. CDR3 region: CSVEGFSYEQYF. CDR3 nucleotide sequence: TGCAGCGTTGAAGGCTTCTCCTACGAGCAGTACTTC.